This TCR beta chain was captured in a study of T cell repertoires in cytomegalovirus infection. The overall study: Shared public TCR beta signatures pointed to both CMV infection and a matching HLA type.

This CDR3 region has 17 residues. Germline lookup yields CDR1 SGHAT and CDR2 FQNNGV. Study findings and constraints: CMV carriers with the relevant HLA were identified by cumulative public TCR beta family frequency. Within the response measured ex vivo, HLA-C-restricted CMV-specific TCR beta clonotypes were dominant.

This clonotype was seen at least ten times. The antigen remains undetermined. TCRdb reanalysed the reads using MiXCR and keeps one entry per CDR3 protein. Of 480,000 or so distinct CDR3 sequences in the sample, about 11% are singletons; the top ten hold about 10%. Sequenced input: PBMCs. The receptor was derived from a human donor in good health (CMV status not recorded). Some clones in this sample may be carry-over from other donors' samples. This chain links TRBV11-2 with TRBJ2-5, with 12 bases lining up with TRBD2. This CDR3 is CAPEKLRTSGVEETQYF. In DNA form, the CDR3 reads TGTGCGCCAGAGAAATTACGGACTAGCGGGGTGGAAGAGACCCAGTACTTC.